The clone carrying this TCR beta chain was seen a handful of times. Its matching antigen is unknown. Germline V CDR1 and CDR2: WNHNN, SYGVQD (reference sequence). With 5 bases clipped from V and 1 base from J, the junction kept 3 bases outside the gene matches. This CDR3 is built from 14 residues. The sample belongs to a study of human T cells and chemical hapten exposure. Background on the study: Mainly, slight library volume differences in the pool made TCR yields vary.

What the library attached to individual cDNA molecules were unique molecular identifiers. TCRdb redid the calling of the RACE reads with MiXCR, one entry per CDR3 protein. The repertoire holds under 95,000 distinct CDR3 sequences, with roughly 8% as singletons. Time point described: healthy volunteer bleed at 2 weeks. Blood, whole and unfractionated, served as the source for total RNA extraction. General study points: With DPC sensitization, TCRs exceeding 1 in 1000 frequency showed no change.

Sequencing was done on a sample of whole blood. The chain couples TRBV10-1 to TRBJ1-1, with 8 bases that match TRBD1. This TCR came from a female donor in good health. Some clones in this sample may be carry-over from other donors' samples. CDR3 sequence (DNA): TGCGCCAGCAGTACGACAGGGGCGAACACTGAAGCTTTCTTT. Its protein is CASSTTGANTEAFF.